The source of this T cell receptor beta chain is a study of cytomegalovirus exposure and HLA in healthy donors. Study-level background: When 350 to 500 donors were genotyped, 81% of them were found to fall in the Caucasian-associated ancestry cluster.

Donors sampled were nominally healthy, though unrecorded immune exposures were likely. In the PCR, 60 Vbeta and 13 Jbeta primers were used. Clones were read by immunoSEQ multiplex PCR, and TCRdb kept only the in-frame ones, dropping some. This sample has some 120,000 clones, with roughly 74% found just once. In germline, CDR1 is SGHRS, CDR2 YFSETQ. The germline V and J ends were trimmed by 6 bases and 1 base, with 10 bases remaining between them. There are 13 residues in the CDR3. Sequenced input: PBMCs. This sequence originates from a man in his forties in good health and CMV-seropositive. The chain has TRBV5-1 and TRBJ2-5, with a weak D call TRBD1 (6 bases). The CDR3 loop is CASKTGSQETQYF. In DNA form, the CDR3 reads TGCGCCAGCAAAACAGGGTCCCAAGAGACCCAGTACTTC.